Shown below are 27 T cell receptor beta chains from a single sample sequenced in a study of siplizumab effects on memory and regulatory T cells. Only in-frame clones appear in the TCRdb table, and some are missing; sequencing was by immunoSEQ multiplex PCR. The profile shows 80,000 to 130,000 clones, about 91% of them singletons. Sequences were obtained from CD4+ T cells sorted from blood. The receptors stem from a human donor in good health. Some clones in this sample may be carry-over from other donors' samples.

The J gene is TRBJ2-7, the V gene TRBV27; 7 bases are a match to TRBD2. Germline lookup yields CDR1 MNHEY and CDR2 SMNVEV (reference sequence). J gave up 3 bases and V 6 bases, and 14 bases lay outside the gene matches. This CDR3 region has 16 residues. The CDR3 bases are TGTGCCAGCAGATCCACCCGGGCTAGCGGTAACTACGAGCAGTACTTC. It encodes CASRSTRASGNYEQYF.

This clone was seen only a few times. V is TRBV5-1 and J is TRBJ1-1, with 7 bases lining up with TRBD1. V gave up 7 bases and J gave up 0 bases; unmatched junction bases: 3. The CDR3 totals 13 residues. CDR1 is SGHRS, CDR2 YFSETQ, per germline. The CDR3 DNA follows: TGCGCCAGCTCGGGACAGATGAACACTGAAGCTTTCTTT. Amino acids: CASSGQMNTEAFF.

The chain combines TRBV5-1 with TRBJ2-2, with 8 bases aligning to TRBD2. Germline CDR1 is SGHRS and CDR2 is YFSETQ. The J segment lost 3 bases and the V segment lost 2 bases, leaving 3 bases of the junction unmatched. The CDR3 contains 15 residues. CDR3 bases: TGCGCCAGCAGCTTAACGGGAGGGTACACCGGGGAGCTGTTTTTT. Its protein product is CASSLTGGYTGELFF.

The chain carries TRBV5-6 and TRBJ1-2; 7 nucleotides agree with TRBD1. This CDR3 has 14 residues. V was pared by 0 bases and J by 2 bases, with 1 base of the junction left unmatched. Per germline, CDR1 SGHDT and CDR2 YYEEEE. This chain's CDR3 is CASSLGGQNYGYTF. The CDR3, as DNA: TGTGCCAGCAGCTTGGGGGGACAGAACTATGGCTACACCTTC.

This sequence joins TRBV29-1 and TRBJ2-5; tentative D call: TRBD1 (7 bases). The length of the CDR3 is 15 residues. Germline CDR1 is SQVTM and CDR2 is ANQGSEA. Trimming pared 4 bases from V and 5 bases from J, leaving 20 bases between. This chain's CDR3 is CSVAVGGGLGETQYF. For the CDR3, the DNA is TGCAGCGTTGCGGTTGGAGGGGGCTTGGGTGAGACCCAGTACTTC.

The chain joins TRBV21-1 to TRBJ2-5; the table gives TRBD1 as D, unverified against the DNA. TRBV21-1 is a known pseudogene. CDR3 length: 17 residues. The CDR3 protein is CASSNGAGTGGKETQYF. DNA for the CDR3: TGTGCCAGCAGCAACGGAGCCGGGACAGGGGGGAAAGAGACCCAGTACTTC.

This clone showed up just once. The genes are TRBV11-2 and TRBJ2-1; D not resolved. Trimming left V 4 bases short and J 8 bases short, with 9 bases between. Germline V CDR1 and CDR2: SGHAT, FQNNGV. The CDR3 totals 12 residues. The CDR3 nucleotides are TGTGCCAGCAGCTCCGGGTCGTATGAGCAGTTCTTC. Its translation is CASSSGSYEQFF.

V gene TRBV18 combines with J gene TRBJ2-1; 8 positions match TRBD2. This CDR3 has 17 amino acids. With V trimmed by 2 bases and J by 6 bases, 12 bases remained unmatched. The germline gives CDR1 KGHSH, CDR2 LQKENI. In nucleotides, the CDR3 is TGTGCCAGCTCACCATTGATCTACGGGAGGGCCCCCAATGAGCAGTTCTTC. It is translated as CASSPLIYGRAPNEQFF.

This sequence joins TRBV4-2 and TRBJ1-1; D unresolved. CDR1 and CDR2 from the germline V gene are LGHNA and YNFKEQ. The germline V and J ends were trimmed by 0 bases and 0 bases, with 2 bases remaining between them. The CDR3 consists of 13 residues. The CDR3 sequence: CASSQDMNTEAFF. In DNA, the CDR3 is TGTGCCAGCAGCCAAGACATGAACACTGAAGCTTTCTTT.

The chain recombines TRBV27 with TRBJ2-1, with D perhaps TRBD2 (5 bases). This CDR3 is built from 15 residues. Germline CDR1 is MNHEY and CDR2 is SMNVEV (reference sequence). V was cut by 6 bases and J by 0 bases, with 12 bases left in between. This chain's CDR3 is CASSRGWSSYNEQFF. In DNA form, the CDR3 reads TGTGCCAGCAGCCGCGGGTGGAGCTCCTACAATGAGCAGTTCTTC.

The DNA of the CDR3 is TGTGCCAGCAGAGCAGTGATTACCTCCTATAATTCACCCCTCCACTTT. Protein product: CASRAVITSYNSPLHF. This chain joins TRBV2 and TRBJ1-6; no clear D. The length of the CDR3 is 16 residues. Per germline, CDR1 SNHLY and CDR2 FYNNEI. Trimming left V 6 bases short and J 0 bases short, with 12 bases between.

This chain connects TRBV19 to TRBJ2-7; either TRBD1 or TRBD2 may supply D (5 bases each). The CDR3 extends over 15 amino acids. Deletions cut 6 bases from V and 4 bases from J, with 19 bases between. The V gene's germline CDR1 is LNHDA and CDR2 SQIVND (reference sequence). Here the CDR3 reads CASRDRPGPQYEQYF. The DNA of the CDR3 is TGTGCCAGTAGAGATCGACCGGGACCTCAGTACGAGCAGTACTTC.

The genes are TRBV19 and TRBJ1-5; D not resolved. Per germline, CDR1 LNHDA and CDR2 SQIVND (reference sequence). The CDR3 consists of 14 residues. V shed 4 bases and J shed 5 bases, with 12 bases lying between them. The CDR3 is CASSNEGRDQPQHF. Written as DNA, the CDR3 is TGTGCCAGTAGTAATGAAGGTCGAGATCAGCCCCAGCATTTT.

The J gene is TRBJ2-3, the V gene TRBV7-3, with D perhaps TRBD1 or TRBD2 (7 bases each). Per germline, CDR1 SGHTA and CDR2 FQGTGA. Trimming removed 4 bases at V and 2 bases at J, with 19 bases between. The CDR3 spans 17 residues. Here the CDR3 reads CASSSQGGGGPTDTQYF. Written as DNA, the CDR3 is TGTGCCAGCAGCTCCCAAGGGGGAGGGGGCCCCACAGATACGCAGTATTTT. Variable domain in full (rest from reference TRBV7-3 and TRBJ2-3): GAGVSQTPSNKVTEKGKYVELRCDPISGHTALYWYRQSLGQGPEFLIYFQGTGAADDSGLPNDRFFAVRPEGSVSTLKIQRTERGDSAVYLCASSSQGGGGPTDTQYFGPGTRLTVL.

In its sample, this clone was seen a few times. The CDR3, as DNA: TGTGCCAGCAGTGAACCGGGGTCCTACGAGCAGTACTTC. It is translated as CASSEPGSYEQYF. V usage is TRBV6-1 and J usage is TRBJ2-7; TRBD2 might be the D (5 bases). Trimming shortened V by 2 bases and J by 1 base, and 6 bases separated the two germline ends. CDR1 is MNHNS and CDR2 is SASEGT in the germline V gene. The CDR3 contains 13 residues.

This chain connects TRBV18 to TRBJ1-5, with no clear D. The germline gives CDR1 KGHSH, CDR2 LQKENI. Trimming stripped 10 bases from V and 0 bases from J, with 10 bases between. This CDR3 contains 13 residues. CDR3 DNA sequence: TGTGCCACCCGCCAGTATAGCAATCAGCCCCAGCATTTT. It codes for CATRQYSNQPQHF.

This clone was picked up a small number of times. CDR3 loop: CASSGGGNDRDQPQHF. The DNA of the CDR3 is TGTGCCAGCAGTGGAGGGGGCAACGACAGGGATCAGCCCCAGCATTTT. J is TRBJ1-5 and V is TRBV2; 7 nucleotides match TRBD1. V lost 4 bases, J lost 5 bases, and 11 bases stayed unmatched. Germline V gives CDR1 SNHLY, CDR2 FYNNEI. The CDR3 has 16 amino acids. Full variable domain (rest looked up from reference TRBV2 and TRBJ1-5): EPEVTQTPSHQVTQMGQEVILRCVPISNHLYFYWYRQILGQKVEFLVSFYNNEISEKSEIFDDQFSVERPDGSNFTLKIRSTKLEDSAMYFCASSGGGNDRDQPQHFGDGTRLSIL.

The chain joins TRBV7-9 to TRBJ2-7, with D uncertain. Germline CDR1 SEHNR, CDR2 FQNEAQ (reference sequence). This CDR3 region has 14 residues. Trimming left V 2 bases short and J 3 bases short, with 11 bases between. The CDR3, as DNA: TGTGCCAGCAGCTTATCGGGTTCCCACTACGAGCAGTACTTC. Its translation is CASSLSGSHYEQYF.

This sequence joins TRBV28 and TRBJ1-4; D is undetermined. Trimming took off 6 bases at V and 8 bases at J, with 7 bases between the two ends. The CDR3 is 11 residues long. Per germline, CDR1 MDHEN and CDR2 SYDVKM. DNA of the CDR3: TGTGCCAGCAGCGGGTACGAAAAACTGTTTTTT. Protein product: CASSGYEKLFF. The full variable domain, with the rest looked up from reference TRBV28 and TRBJ1-4, is DVKVTQSSRYLVKRTGEKVFLECVQDMDHENMFWYRQDPGLGLRLIYFSYDVKMKEKGDIPEGYSVSREKKERFSLILESASTNQTSMYLCASSGYEKLFFGSGTQLSVL.

The chain employs TRBV6-5 and TRBJ2-1; tentative D call: TRBD2 (6 bases). The V end lost 4 bases, the J end lost 7 bases, and 14 bases lay between the germline ends. The CDR3 runs 14 residues. Germline V CDR1 and CDR2: MNHEY, SVGAGI. In DNA form, the CDR3 reads TGTGCCAGCAGTTCAGGACTATTGGAGAATGAGCAGTTCTTC. It codes for CASSSGLLENEQFF.

This chain uses TRBV18 with TRBJ2-7; D is perhaps TRBD1 or TRBD2 (7 bases each). Trimming pared 1 base from V and 4 bases from J, leaving 11 bases between. The CDR3 has 14 residues. Per germline, CDR1 KGHSH and CDR2 LQKENI. In nucleotides, the CDR3 is TGTGCCAGCTCACCACTCAGGGGGGGATACGAGCAGTACTTC. Its protein is CASSPLRGGYEQYF.

In DNA form, the CDR3 reads TGTGCCAGCAGCCAAGAAACGGGTTACGCCTCCGAGCAGTACTTC. Protein sequence: CASSQETGYASEQYF. The chain employs TRBV14 and TRBJ2-7; D not resolved. V lost 0 bases, J lost 6 bases, and 15 bases lay in between. The CDR3 is made up of 15 amino acids. Germline V CDR1 and CDR2: SGHDN, FVKESK.

This clone was detected only once. V usage is TRBV7-3 and J usage is TRBJ2-7; TRBD1 might be the D (5 bases). The germline V gene has CDR1 SGHTA and CDR2 FQGTGA. Trimming shortened V by 0 bases and J by 7 bases, and 16 bases separated the two germline ends. This CDR3 comprises 15 residues. This CDR3 is CASSLTPSGKREQYF. In nucleotides, the CDR3 is TGTGCCAGCAGCTTAACGCCGTCAGGGAAACGGGAGCAGTACTTC.

As to this clone: The junction departs from germline at one end; a sequencing error may be responsible. The chain combines TRBV29-1 with TRBJ1-2, with 9 bases lining up with TRBD1. The germline gives CDR1 SQVTM, CDR2 ANQGSEA. The CDR3 spans 11 residues. CDR3 residues: CIVGQGYGYTF. The CDR3 region has the DNA TGCATCGTTGGACAGGGGTATGGCTACACCTTC.

The chain combines TRBV5-1 with TRBJ2-1, with D possibly TRBD2 on 6 matching bases. V lost 4 bases, J lost 2 bases, and 13 bases lay in between. CDR3 size: 15 residues. The germline V gene has CDR1 SGHRS and CDR2 YFSETQ. The CDR3 DNA reads TGCGCCAGCAGCCAGGTTTCTAGCGCCTACAATGAGCAGTTCTTC. This gives the protein CASSQVSSAYNEQFF.

The chain has TRBV2 and TRBJ2-5; no definite D call. CDR1 and CDR2 from the germline V gene are SNHLY and FYNNEI. There are 12 residues in the CDR3. Deletions cut 5 bases from V and 4 bases from J, with 8 bases between. CDR3 protein: CASSLRGETQYF. The CDR3 DNA is TGTGCCAGCAGTCTCAGAGGAGAGACCCAGTACTTC.

This clone was counted a single time. The chain links TRBV5-1 to TRBJ2-5; D call uncertain. Trimming took 3 bases from V and 4 from J, leaving 10 bases between them. The germline gives CDR1 SGHRS, CDR2 YFSETQ. There are 13 residues in the CDR3. CDR3 sequence reads: CASSSTVGETQYF. CDR3 DNA: TGCGCCAGCAGCTCTACGGTTGGAGAGACCCAGTACTTC.